The T cell receptor beta chain under discussion was sequenced for a study of PD-L1 blockade in urothelial cancer (dated by TCRdb to about 2017). Study-level background: Therapy was started in 2014 for all patients, and atezolizumab 1,200 mg was administered intravenously every 3 weeks. Twenty-five of 29 patients were males with bladder-origin urothelial cancer, and about 65% of the roughly 30 reported a prior smoking history. Patients had an ECOG performance status of 0 or 1 and had received between 0 and 3 prior chemotherapy regimens. Blood samples were analyzed at 3 weeks after treatment start (second dose) and at 6 weeks after treatment start. Blood samples gave a median of approximately 150,000 T cells and tens of thousands of unique TCRs, with a median clonality of around 0.074. Somatic, immune and clinical correlates of response to PD-L1 blockade with atezolizumab in urothelial cancer were the focus of an exploratory multi-omic analysis. Pretreatment tumor samples and matched peripheral blood, collected serially before and after atezolizumab treatment, underwent TCR sequencing. Durable clinical benefit meant progression-free survival longer than 6 months, and TCR features were also tested against progression-free and overall survival. In the same patients, whole exome sequencing and RNA sequencing of pretreatment tumors were performed in addition to TCR sequencing. Roughly 9 patients reached durable clinical benefit, while some 21 patients did not. Pretreatment blood TCR-seq was available for twenty-nine patients, at least one posttreatment blood collection was obtained for some 25 patients, and tumor TCR-seq was available for some 25 patients.

Notes on this clone: Its antigen is still unknown. Qualities for individual bases were not recorded, and no much larger clone is one base off.

The time point label for this specimen denotes: peripheral blood 6 weeks after treatment start. The cohort included about 30 patients with locally advanced or metastatic urothelial carcinoma who were treated at Memorial Sloan Kettering on a trial protocol. Peripheral blood mononuclear cells were collected from each patient pretreatment and during treatment, giving between 1 and 8 total time points per patient. The Qiagen DNeasy Blood extraction kit was used to purify genomic DNA from total PBMCs and from tumor samples. Collected pretreatment and during treatment, PBMCs were isolated and stored as previously described. The cysteine opens and the phenylalanine closes a CDR3 of 14 amino acids. The kept DNA is CDR3 alone, 42 bases in frame from the first base. Trimming accounts for 2 bases at V and 7 bases at J, while the number of junction bases matched to no gene is 5. CDR1 and CDR2, looked up from the germline V gene (reference sequence), are MNHEY and SMNVEV.

Synthetic TCR analog templates were spiked into each PCR to estimate absolute template abundance from read counts. TCRbeta CDR3 regions were amplified from genomic DNA with bias-controlled V and J gene primers using the immunoSEQ assay. Sequencing of rearranged TCRbeta segments was performed at approximately 20X coverage. Per the original workflow: Sequencing errors were corrected by clustering, and CDR3s were annotated against IMGT so that V, D and J genes could be assigned. Out-of-frame and stop-codon sequences were excluded, and only productive TCRbeta rearrangements were used in downstream analyses. Clonality was computed as one minus Shannon entropy normalized by the log of the number of unique productive sequences. Clones differing between time points or between blood and tumor were identified by Fisher's exact test with Benjamini-Hochberg correction at adjusted p below 0.01. TCRdb carries this immuneACCESS record with in-frame sequences only. Its versions omit some clonotypes, under half of them owing to an unresolved V gene in the studies checked, with the rest unexplained. The D gene and trimming were derived from the DNA, and the V and J assignments and clone size from that table. Here the sample has approximately 91,000 clones; roughly 80% occur a single time. Of the sample, around 7.7% is held by the ten largest clones.

Beyond this particular receptor, the publication reports: A pretreatment peripheral blood TCR clonality below the median was linked to improved progression-free and overall survival. Greater expansion of tumor-associated TCR clones in peripheral blood 3 weeks after the start of treatment was observed in patients with durable benefit (n of about 24, p = 0.022). Small sample size (n of about 29) and many exploratory analyses mean the results are intended to be hypothesis-generating.

This TCR derives from a man between 65 and 79 years old with urothelial cancer. Recombination linked TRBV27 to TRBJ2-7; TRBD1 matches 10 bases in the middle. The sample consisted of PBMCs, taken around atezolizumab (anti-PD-L1) treatment. The sequenced DNA: TGTGCCAGCAGTTTAGGGACAGGGGTGGGGGAGCAGTACTTC. Its translation is CASSLGTGVGEQYF.